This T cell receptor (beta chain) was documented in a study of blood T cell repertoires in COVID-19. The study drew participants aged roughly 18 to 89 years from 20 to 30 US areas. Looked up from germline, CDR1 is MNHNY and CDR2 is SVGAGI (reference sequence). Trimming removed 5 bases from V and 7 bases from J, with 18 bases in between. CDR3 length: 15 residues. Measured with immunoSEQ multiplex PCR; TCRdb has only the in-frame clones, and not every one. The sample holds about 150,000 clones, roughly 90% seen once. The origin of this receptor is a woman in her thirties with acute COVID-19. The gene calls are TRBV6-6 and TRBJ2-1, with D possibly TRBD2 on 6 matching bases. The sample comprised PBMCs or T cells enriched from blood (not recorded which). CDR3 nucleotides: TGTGCCAGCAGTCAGTGGAGGGTAGGAGGGAATGAGCAGTTCTTC. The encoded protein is CASSQWRVGGNEQFF.